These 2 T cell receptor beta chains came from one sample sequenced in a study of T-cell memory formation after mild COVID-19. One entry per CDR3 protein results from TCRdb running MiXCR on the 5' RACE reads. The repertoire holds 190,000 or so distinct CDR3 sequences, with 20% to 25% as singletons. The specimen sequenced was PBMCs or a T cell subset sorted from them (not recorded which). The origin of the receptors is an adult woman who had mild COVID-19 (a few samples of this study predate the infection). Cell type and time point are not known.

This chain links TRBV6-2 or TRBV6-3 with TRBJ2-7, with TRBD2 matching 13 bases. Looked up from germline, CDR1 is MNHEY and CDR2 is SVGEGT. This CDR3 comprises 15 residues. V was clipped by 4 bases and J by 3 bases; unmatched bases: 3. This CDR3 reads CASSLGLAGNYEQYF. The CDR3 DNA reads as TGTGCCAGCAGTTTGGGACTAGCGGGAAACTACGAGCAGTACTTC.

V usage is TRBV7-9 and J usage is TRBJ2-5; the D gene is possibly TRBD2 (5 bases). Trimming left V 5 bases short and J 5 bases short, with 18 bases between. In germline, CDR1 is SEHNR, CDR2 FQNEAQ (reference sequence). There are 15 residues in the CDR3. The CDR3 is CASSPRAGSRETQYF. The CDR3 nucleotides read TGTGCCAGCAGCCCAAGGGCTGGGAGCAGGGAGACCCAGTACTTC.